The T cell receptor beta chain under discussion was sequenced for a study of read filtering for tumor transcriptome and immune sequencing. This library used approximately 390 ng RNA and molecular barcoded adaptors spanning alpha/delta and beta/gamma chains. TCRdb reprocessed the reads via MiXCR and lists one record per CDR3 protein. Found here are more than 35,000 distinct CDR3 sequences, roughly 13% of them singletons; the top ten hold about 38%. This clonotype was seen ten or more times. This CDR3 is 17 amino acids long. Looked up from germline, CDR1 is SGHNT and CDR2 is YYREEE (reference sequence). Unmatched junction bases numbered 15, after V lost 4 bases and J lost 8 bases.

The sequence came from a donor aged 40 or older with multiple myeloma. The sequenced sample was a population of CD138-negative cells sorted from bone marrow. This chain joins TRBV5-4 and TRBJ2-1; 10 bases map to TRBD2. CDR3 region: CASSIQTLAGDTHEQFF. The CDR3 DNA follows: TGTGCCAGCAGCATACAAACTCTAGCGGGAGACACCCATGAGCAGTTCTTC.